Listed below are T cell receptor beta chains from one sample, sequenced in a study of graft-versus-host responses after intestinal transplantation. The data were produced by immunoSEQ multiplex PCR, yet TCRdb's version contains in-frame clones alone and is incomplete. The repertoire consists of roughly 73,000 clones, with 87% occurring once and the leading ten covering approximately 8%. No antigens are known for them. Sequenced here: unstimulated CD8+ T cells sorted from spleen or lymph node cells, sampled before transplant. These receptors originate from a human donor who was the organ donor for an intestinal transplant. Both conserved end residues are part of each CDR3. The order of the fields is V gene, J gene, D gene, clone size, CDR3 length, CDR3 DNA, CDR3 protein. A D gene is named only where the DNA matches it firmly. Clone sizes are given selectively: once, few, many, or a class where the clone is expanded.

>TRBV28|TRBJ2-7|TRBD1|-|14
TGTGCCAGCAGTTCAAGGGACAGCCCCTACGAGCAGTACTTC
CASSSRDSPYEQYF
>TRBV30|TRBJ2-7|-|-|15
TGTGCCTGGAGCCCCCCGACAGTGAGAATCGACGAGCAGTACTTC
CAWSPPTVRIDEQYF
>TRBV9|TRBJ1-4|-|once|13
TGTGCCAGCAGCGTAGTTCCGAATGAAAAACTGTTTTTT
CASSVVPNEKLFF
>TRBV7-8|TRBJ2-7|-|-|13
TGTGCCAGCAGCTTAGCAGGCACCAACGAGCAGTACTTC
CASSLAGTNEQYF
>TRBV15|TRBJ1-2|-|-|15
TGTGCCACCAGCAGAGATTCTGGGAGCTTCTATGGCTACACCTTC
CATSRDSGSFYGYTF
>TRBV9|TRBJ1-2|-|-|17
TGTGCCAGCAGCGCACCAGACGCCTTCGAGCCATCGGACGGCTACACCTTC
CASSAPDAFEPSDGYTF
>TRBV18|TRBJ1-1|-|-|17
TGTGCCAGCTCCCCGCTAATTCCCCCCGTGGCTGGGGCTGAAGCTTTCTTT
CASSPLIPPVAGAEAFF
>TRBV28|TRBJ2-7|-|once|12
TGTGCCAGCAGTTTATCCCCTTACGAGCAGTACTTC
CASSLSPYEQYF
>TRBV28|TRBJ2-3|-|-|11
TGTGCCAGCAGTTTGGTGGATACGCAGTATTTT
CASSLVDTQYF
>TRBV5-1|TRBJ2-3|-|-|14
TGCGCCAGCAGCTTGGATAGGAATAGAGATACGCAGTATTTT
CASSLDRNRDTQYF
>TRBV6-4|TRBJ1-4|-|-|13
TGTGCCAGCAGTGAGGGGGCTAATGAAAAACTGTTTTTT
CASSEGANEKLFF
>TRBV2|TRBJ1-2|-|-|15
TGTGCCAGCAGTAGCTCGGGGCTTTCAGACTATGGCTACACCTTC
CASSSSGLSDYGYTF
>TRBV6-1|TRBJ1-4|TRBD1|-|15
TGTGCCAGCAGTCACGGACAGGTAGAGGGTGAAAAACTGTTTTTT
CASSHGQVEGEKLFF
>TRBV27|TRBJ2-3|TRBD2|-|15
TGTGCCAGCAGTTTACTAGCGGGGGGACAAGATACGCAGTATTTT
CASSLLAGGQDTQYF
>TRBV7-9|TRBJ2-3|-|-|15
TGTGCCAGCAGCTTATTCCGGGGGCCCACAGATACGCAGTATTTT
CASSLFRGPTDTQYF
>TRBV28|TRBJ1-4|-|-|13
TGTGCCAGCAGTTTGGTCGGGGTTGAAAAACTGTTTTTT
CASSLVGVEKLFF
>TRBV2|TRBJ2-7|TRBD2|-|15
TGTGCCAGCAGTGGTAGCGGGGGATCAGCCTACGAGCAGTACTTC
CASSGSGGSAYEQYF
>TRBV27|TRBJ1-2|-|-|13
TGTGCCAGCACCCCCGGGACCGCGTATGGCTACACCTTC
CASTPGTAYGYTF
>TRBV30|TRBJ2-7|-|-|13
TGTGCCTGGAGTGTCGGTGAGCTCTCCGAGCAGTACTTC
CAWSVGELSEQYF
>TRBV7-2|TRBJ2-7|-|-|17
TGTGCCAGCAGCTTATTAGCGCGGAGACAGACTCTCTACGAGCAGTACTTC
CASSLLARRQTLYEQYF
>TRBV5-1|TRBJ2-7|-|-|15
TGCGCCAGCAGTTGGGGGCAGGGAGGAATGGACGAGCAGTACTTC
CASSWGQGGMDEQYF
>TRBV6-1|TRBJ2-3|-|-|16
TGTGCCAGCAGTGAACTCCGACAGGGACTGGGGGATACGCAGTATTTT
CASSELRQGLGDTQYF
>TRBV27|TRBJ2-7|-|-|13
TGTGCCAGCAGTTTTGGTTCCCTCTACGAGCAGTACTTC
CASSFGSLYEQYF
>TRBV7-9|TRBJ2-3|TRBD2|-|16
TGTGCCAGCAGCTTAGGGCTAGCGGGGGACCAAGATACGCAGTATTTT
CASSLGLAGDQDTQYF
>TRBV18|TRBJ1-2|TRBD1|-|18
TGTGCCAGCTCACCCCGGTGGCTACCGGGACAGGACGATTATGGCTACACCTTC
CASSPRWLPGQDDYGYTF
>TRBV4-2|TRBJ2-7|-|-|11
TGTGCCAGCAGCCCCGGGAACGAGCAGTACTTC
CASSPGNEQYF
>TRBV9|TRBJ1-6|-|-|17
TGTGCCAGCAGCGTGTTCAGTCGGATGACAGATAATTCACCCCTCCACTTT
CASSVFSRMTDNSPLHF
>TRBV5-6|TRBJ1-2|TRBD1|medium-sized|16
TGTGCCAGCAGCTTGGTCAGGGACAGGGGATCCTATGGCTACACCTTC
CASSLVRDRGSYGYTF
>TRBV5-1|TRBJ2-6|-|-|17
TGCGCCAGCAGCTTATACTCTAGGCCCTCTGGGGCCAACGTCCTGACTTTC
CASSLYSRPSGANVLTF
>TRBV30|TRBJ2-7|-|-|12
TGTGCCTGGAGTAGTCAGGGGTGGGAGCAGTACTTC
CAWSSQGWEQYF
>TRBV2|TRBJ2-2|TRBD1|-|20
TGTGCCAGCAGTGAAAGACGAGGATCCCTACAGGGGGCGAACACCGGGGAGCTGTTTTTT
CASSERRGSLQGANTGELFF
>TRBV5-1|TRBJ1-1|-|once|16
TGCGCCAGCAGCTTGCTCCACGGGGGGAGGAACACTGAAGCTTTCTTT
CASSLLHGGRNTEAFF
>TRBV28|TRBJ1-1|-|-|13
TGTGCCAGCAGTTTAGCCAGGGGCACTGAAGCTTTCTTT
CASSLARGTEAFF
>TRBV11-2|TRBJ1-4|TRBD1|-|16
TGTGCCAGCAGCTTAGGGGAAGACAGGGGAGGCGAAAAACTGTTTTTT
CASSLGEDRGGEKLFF
>TRBV15|TRBJ1-5|-|once|19
TGTGCCACCAGCTACCGGCGGGGTTTCGGGGTTTATAGCAATCAGCCCCAGCATTTT
CATSYRRGFGVYSNQPQHF
>TRBV6-1|TRBJ1-5|-|-|15
TGTGCCAGCAGTGAAAGGGGGTCCGGCTCGGAGCCCCAGCATTTT
CASSERGSGSEPQHF
>TRBV5-1|TRBJ2-1|TRBD1|-|15
TGCGCCAGCAGCCCCGGGACAGGGGATGTGCATGAGCAGTTCTTC
CASSPGTGDVHEQFF
>TRBV11-2|TRBJ1-2|-|-|15
TGTGCCAGCAGCCCCGACTGGGGGAGGAACTATGGCTACACCTTC
CASSPDWGRNYGYTF
>TRBV4-1|TRBJ1-1|TRBD1|-|16
TGCGCCAGCAGCCAAGCCAGGGGGAGGTCGGACACTGAAGCTTTCTTT
CASSQARGRSDTEAFF
>TRBV7-8|TRBJ2-5|-|-|14
TGTGCCAGCAGCTTCATACTCGACCAAGAGACCCAGTACTTC
CASSFILDQETQYF
>TRBV7-9|TRBJ1-2|-|-|15
TGTGCCAGCAGCTTAGACCACGGAATGTATTATGGCTACACCTTC
CASSLDHGMYYGYTF